This entry lists 18 T cell receptor beta chains sequenced from one sample in a study of blood T cell repertoires in COVID-19. TCRdb's copy holds only in-frame clones and misses some; the assay was immunoSEQ multiplex PCR. Among hundreds of thousands of clones listed, around 91% were seen once. The sequenced sample consisted of PBMCs or T cells enriched from blood (not recorded which). These receptors were taken from a woman aged 18-29 years who had recovered from COVID-19.

CDR3 region: CASSYNGEGQPQHF. For the CDR3, the DNA is TGTGCCAGCAGTTACAACGGGGAGGGACAGCCCCAGCATTTT. This chain links TRBV6-5 with TRBJ1-5; D call uncertain. The V gene's germline CDR1 is MNHEY and CDR2 SVGAGI. V dropped 2 bases and J dropped 7 bases, with 12 bases sitting between them. The CDR3 has 14 residues.

The V gene is TRBV4-1, the J gene TRBJ1-4, with a tentative D call TRBD1 (6 bases). V was trimmed by 0 bases and J by 3 bases, leaving 11 bases between them. This CDR3 is 16 amino acids long. Germline CDR1 reads MGHRA; CDR2 reads YSYEKL. The chain's CDR3 is CASSQDRGAPNEKLFF. The CDR3 DNA reads as TGCGCCAGCAGCCAAGATCGGGGGGCGCCTAATGAAAAACTGTTTTTT.

CDR3 bases: TGTGCCAGCAGCACCCAGGGCTATGATCGTCAGCCCCAGCATTTT. Protein product: CASSTQGYDRQPQHF. This chain joins TRBV27 and TRBJ1-5, with D perhaps matching TRBD1 (5 bases). The V gene's germline CDR1 is MNHEY and CDR2 SMNVEV (reference sequence). The V and J ends lost 6 bases and 6 bases respectively, with 18 bases between them. The CDR3 runs to 15 residues.

This clone was found many times. The chain links TRBV30 to TRBJ1-1; 8 bases match TRBD1. Germline CDR1 is GTSNPN and CDR2 is SVGIG (reference sequence). The CDR3 has 16 amino acids. Losses at the gene ends were 3 bases for V and 0 bases for J; bases not matched to a gene: 9. The CDR3 DNA follows: TGTGCCTGGAGCGGGGGAATGACAGGGGTGAACACTGAAGCTTTCTTT. This translates into CAWSGGMTGVNTEAFF.

The count of this clone is one. The rearrangement links TRBV7-9 to TRBJ1-2, with 7 bases lining up with TRBD1. V was pared by 5 bases and J by 2 bases, with 8 bases of the junction left unmatched. Per the germline V gene, CDR1 is SEHNR and CDR2 is FQNEAQ (reference sequence). The CDR3 extends over 15 amino acids. CDR3: CASSPRDRLNYGYTF. The CDR3 nucleotides read TGTGCCAGCAGCCCTCGGGACAGACTAAACTATGGCTACACCTTC.

This chain connects TRBV5-4 to TRBJ1-2; weak D call: TRBD1 (5 bases). CDR1 and CDR2 from the germline V gene are SGHNT and YYREEE (reference sequence). The CDR3 runs to 15 residues. V dropped 3 bases and J dropped 1 base, with 13 bases sitting between them. CDR3 sequence reads: CASSSQRQLNYGYTF. In DNA form, the CDR3 reads TGTGCCAGCAGCTCCCAACGACAGCTTAACTATGGCTACACCTTC.

The J gene is TRBJ2-1, the V gene TRBV7-3; 10 bases align to TRBD2. The CDR3 is 15 residues long. V gave up 5 bases and J gave up 5 bases; unmatched junction bases: 6. CDR1 and CDR2 from the germline V gene are SGHTA and FQGTGA. DNA of the CDR3: TGTGCCAGCAGCCCAGCGGGGGGGCCAAACAATGAGCAGTTCTTC. This gives the protein CASSPAGGPNNEQFF.

This sequence joins TRBV2 and TRBJ1-4; D is uncertain. This CDR3 has 12 amino acids. Germline V gives CDR1 SNHLY, CDR2 FYNNEI. Trimming shortened V by 6 bases and J by 9 bases, and 11 bases separated the two germline ends. The CDR3 DNA reads TGTGCCAGCAGCTCTGACACTCAAAAACTGTTTTTT. Translating it yields CASSSDTQKLFF.

V usage is TRBV18 and J usage is TRBJ2-7; TRBD2 agrees at 7 bases. Germline CDR1 and CDR2: KGHSH and LQKENI. The junction had 11 bases not matched to a gene; V was cut back by 6 bases and J by 0 bases. The CDR3 has 16 residues. The CDR3 DNA follows: TGTGCCAGCTCTCTAAAAGCGGGGTCCACCTCCTACGAGCAGTACTTC. Translation gives CASSLKAGSTSYEQYF.

The chain has TRBV28 and TRBJ1-2; TRBD1 matches at 7 bases. CDR3 size: 14 residues. The ends lost 4 bases at V and 7 bases at J; junction bases unmatched: 9. Germline lookup yields CDR1 MDHEN and CDR2 SYDVKM. CDR3 region: CASSSDPAGGGYTF. The DNA of the CDR3 is TGTGCCAGCAGTTCCGACCCTGCAGGGGGTGGCTACACCTTC.

The genes are TRBV13 and TRBJ1-1; TRBD1 agrees at 10 bases. V lost 5 bases and J lost 3; bases outside the gene matches: 9. The CDR3 length is 16 residues. CDR1 and CDR2 from the germline V gene are PRHDT and FYEKMQ (reference sequence). The CDR3, as DNA: TGTGCCAGCAGCACCGGGACAGGGGTTTCTTACACTGAAGCTTTCTTT. This sequence encodes CASSTGTGVSYTEAFF.

The chain links TRBV14 to TRBJ2-7; 9 bases align to TRBD1. The CDR3 has 15 residues. The germline V gene encodes CDR1 SGHDN and CDR2 FVKESK. V trimming: 5 bases; J trimming: 2 bases; junction bases outside the gene matches: 7. The CDR3 region has the DNA TGTGCCAGCAGCTCCTCCGGGACAGGGACCTACGAGCAGTACTTC. It yields the protein CASSSSGTGTYEQYF.

This chain joins TRBV12-1 and TRBJ1-4; the tabulated D call, TRBD1, remains unverified against the DNA. TRBV12-1 is a documented pseudogene. The CDR3 length is 16 residues. CDR3: CASSTIRVWRGEKLFF. CDR3 bases: TGTGCCAGCAGCACGATCAGGGTCTGGCGTGGCGAAAAACTGTTTTTT.

The V and J genes are TRBV7-9 and TRBJ2-7; D perhaps matches TRBD1 (6 bases). The V end lost 3 bases, the J end lost 6 bases, and 18 bases lay between the germline ends. Germline V gives CDR1 SEHNR, CDR2 FQNEAQ (reference sequence). This CDR3 has 15 amino acids. The CDR3 reads CASSFSGRGAGEQYF. The CDR3 DNA reads as TGTGCCAGCAGCTTTTCCGGCAGGGGAGCTGGCGAGCAGTACTTC.

The DNA of the CDR3 is TGCGCCAGCAGCCTTACACAGGGCCCAGATACGCAGTATTTT. Encoded protein: CASSLTQGPDTQYF. V usage is TRBV5-1 and J usage is TRBJ2-3, with D possibly being TRBD1 (6 bases). CDR1 is SGHRS and CDR2 is YFSETQ in the germline V gene. Trimming took off 4 bases at V and 4 bases at J, with 13 bases between the two ends. The length of the CDR3 is 14 residues.

J is TRBJ2-3 and V is TRBV6-5; 10 bases are a match to TRBD2. In germline, CDR1 is MNHEY, CDR2 SVGAGI. This CDR3 region has 14 residues. The J segment lost 6 bases and the V segment lost 5 bases, leaving 5 bases of the junction unmatched. The CDR3 region has the DNA TGTGCCAGCAGTATGGGACTAGCGTTTGATACGCAGTATTTT. Its translation: CASSMGLAFDTQYF.

With regard to this clone: A read error may produce the germline difference seen at one junction end. The gene calls are TRBV7-7 and TRBJ2-7, with TRBD1 matching over 10 bases. Germline-derived CDR1 and CDR2 are SSHAT and FNYEAQ (reference sequence). CDR3 length equals 14 residues. DNA for the CDR3: TGTGCTAGCAGCTTTGGGGACAGGGGTTACGAGCAGTACTTC. Translated, it gives CASSFGDRGYEQYF.

The V and J genes are TRBV5-1 and TRBJ2-3; 7 bases are a match to TRBD1. Germline-derived CDR1 and CDR2 are SGHRS and YFSETQ. With 0 bases clipped from V and 2 bases from J, the junction kept 9 bases outside the gene matches. This CDR3 spans 17 amino acids. CDR3 region: CASSLARRQGYTDTQYF. In DNA, the CDR3 is TGCGCCAGCAGCTTGGCCCGGAGACAGGGTTACACAGATACGCAGTATTTT.